Listed here are 2 T cell receptor beta chains from one sample, sequenced in a study of T-cell memory formation after mild COVID-19. One entry per CDR3 protein results from TCRdb running MiXCR on the 5' RACE reads. There are around 340,000 distinct CDR3 sequences in the sample; over 10% occur only once, and 20% to 25% lies in the top ten. What was sequenced was PBMCs or a T cell subset sorted from them (not recorded which). The receptors were sampled from a young man who had mild COVID-19 (a few samples of this study predate the infection). Cell type and time point are not known.

The J gene is TRBJ2-7, the V gene TRBV5-1; no clear D. Germline V gene data show CDR1 as SGHRS and CDR2 as YFSETQ. Deletions cut 0 bases from V and 6 bases from J, with 13 bases between. This CDR3 contains 14 residues. This CDR3 is CASSLEPPAAEQYF. As DNA, the CDR3 is TGCGCCAGCAGCTTGGAGCCCCCGGCAGCCGAGCAGTACTTC.

The V call is TRBV7-2, the J call TRBJ2-3; TRBD1 agrees at 8 bases. The CDR3 runs 13 residues. Germline V gene sequence: CDR1 SGHTA, CDR2 FQGNSA. After removal of 8 bases from V and 5 bases from J, the junction contained 6 bases not matched to a gene. The CDR3 DNA reads as TGTGCCAGCGATCAGGGGGCGTTAGATACGCAGTATTTT. Translating gives CASDQGALDTQYF.